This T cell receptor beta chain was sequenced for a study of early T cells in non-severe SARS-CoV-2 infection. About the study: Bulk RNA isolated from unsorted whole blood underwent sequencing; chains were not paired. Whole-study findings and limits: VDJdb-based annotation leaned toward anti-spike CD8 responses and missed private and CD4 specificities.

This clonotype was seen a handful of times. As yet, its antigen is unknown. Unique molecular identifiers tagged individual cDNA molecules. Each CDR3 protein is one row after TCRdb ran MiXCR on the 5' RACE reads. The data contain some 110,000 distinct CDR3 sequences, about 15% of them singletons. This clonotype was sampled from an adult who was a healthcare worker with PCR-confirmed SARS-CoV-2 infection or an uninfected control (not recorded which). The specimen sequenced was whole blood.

In DNA form, the CDR3 reads TGTGCCAGCAAGAGGACAGGAGCGACTGAAGCTTTCTTT. It translates to CASKRTGATEAFF. The V gene is TRBV28, the J gene TRBJ1-1, with 7 nucleotides matching TRBD1. The CDR3 runs to 13 residues. Germline CDR1 is MDHEN and CDR2 is SYDVKM. V lost 7 bases, J lost 5 bases, and 7 bases stayed unmatched. The complete variable domain, with remaining parts taken from reference TRBV28 and TRBJ1-1, reads DVKVTQSSRYLVKRTGEKVFLECVQDMDHENMFWYRQDPGLGLRLIYFSYDVKMKEKGDIPEGYSVSREKKERFSLILESASTNQTSMYLCASKRTGATEAFFGQGTRLTVV.